This passage covers 27 T cell receptor beta chains from one sample sequenced in a study of T cell responses to AZD1222 COVID-19 vaccine. The method was immunoSEQ multiplex PCR; TCRdb's version includes in-frame clones alone and lacks a portion of them. The data show over 100,000 clones, roughly 88% seen once. This specimen was peripheral blood, taken on day 0 of AZD1222 vaccination. Every receptor here comes from an adult in good health.

V usage is TRBV3-1 (or the pseudogene TRBV3-2) and J usage is TRBJ2-7; 7 nucleotides line up with TRBD1. There are 14 residues in the CDR3. V shed 1 base, J shed 4 bases, and the junction held 4 bases outside the gene matches. Per the germline V gene, CDR1 is LGHDT and CDR2 is YNNKEL (reference sequence). The CDR3 DNA sequence: TGTGCCAGCAGCCAAGGGTACAGGGGATACGAGCAGTACGTC. Translating it yields CASSQGYRGYEQYV.

The V and J genes are TRBV5-1 and TRBJ1-6; TRBD1 agrees at 8 bases. Trimming removed 0 bases from V and 6 bases from J; junction bases left unmatched: 8. CDR1 is SGHRS, CDR2 YFSETQ, per germline. This CDR3 has 17 residues. For the CDR3, the DNA is TGCGCCAGCAGCTTGGACAGGGGGGCACAACTTAATTCACCCCTCCACTTT. The encoded protein is CASSLDRGAQLNSPLHF.

V gene TRBV28 combines with J gene TRBJ1-1; the D gene is possibly TRBD1 (5 bases). The CDR3 length is 12 residues. V dropped 4 bases and J dropped 5 bases, with 8 bases sitting between them. Germline V lookup: CDR1 MDHEN, CDR2 SYDVKM. CDR3 DNA: TGTGCCAGCAGTTCAGGGATAACTGAAGCTTTCTTT. It specifies CASSSGITEAFF.

The chain carries TRBV11-3 and TRBJ2-1; 8 positions match TRBD2. V shed 1 base and J 4 bases; nucleotides not matched to a gene: 6. CDR1 SGHNT and CDR2 YENEEA come from the germline V gene. There are 16 residues in the CDR3. The CDR3 nucleotides are TGTGCCAGCAGCTTAGCTCTAGCGGGCCGGTACAATGAGCAGTTCTTC. This encodes CASSLALAGRYNEQFF.

This chain uses TRBV29-1 with TRBJ1-1, with 11 bases identical to TRBD1. The V segment lost 4 bases and the J segment 5 bases; nucleotides outside the gene matches: 6. Germline V gene sequence: CDR1 SQVTM, CDR2 ANQGSEA. This CDR3 contains 14 residues. Here the CDR3 reads CSVAGTGGWTEAFF. The DNA of the CDR3 is TGCAGCGTTGCCGGGACAGGGGGTTGGACTGAAGCTTTCTTT.

The gene calls are TRBV9 and TRBJ2-7, with D perhaps TRBD1 (6 bases). Germline lookup yields CDR1 SGDLS and CDR2 YYNGEE. The CDR3 runs to 11 residues. Trimming stripped 4 bases from V and 7 bases from J, with 9 bases between. CDR3 nucleotide sequence: TGTGCCAGCAGCCTAGGGGGAGAGCAGTACTTC. Amino acids: CASSLGGEQYF.

This chain connects TRBV4-3 to TRBJ1-2; D is unresolved. V lost 1 base and J lost 6, with 15 bases in between. Germline CDR1 is LGHNA and CDR2 is YSLEER. CDR3 length: 15 amino acids. DNA for the CDR3: TGCGCCAGCAGCCAAGGGGCAGGCCCTGCTCATGGCTACACCTTC. Encoded protein: CASSQGAGPAHGYTF.

The chain couples TRBV19 to TRBJ1-1, with 10 bases that match TRBD1. The CDR3 is 14 residues long. Germline V gives CDR1 LNHDA, CDR2 SQIVND (reference sequence). The V gene end was trimmed by 8 bases and the J gene end by 0 bases; junction bases not matched to a gene: 3. The CDR3 DNA reads as TGTGCCAGTTCGGACAGGGGGATGAACACTGAAGCTTTCTTT. Protein product: CASSDRGMNTEAFF.

This chain connects TRBV30 to TRBJ1-4; 7 bases are a match to TRBD1. This CDR3 has 17 residues. Germline loops: CDR1 GTSNPN, CDR2 SVGIG (reference sequence). Germline trimming cut 4 bases from V and 4 bases from J; bases unmatched to any gene: 15. The CDR3 is CAWNPETGRRHNEKLFF. The DNA for the CDR3 is TGTGCCTGGAACCCTGAGACAGGGCGACGCCATAATGAAAAACTGTTTTTT.

The genes are TRBV30 and TRBJ1-2; perhaps TRBD1 as D (6 bases). The germline V gene encodes CDR1 GTSNPN and CDR2 SVGIG (reference sequence). The CDR3 is made up of 11 amino acids. The V end lost 4 bases, the J end lost 7 bases, and 10 bases lay between the germline ends. The chain's CDR3 is CAWNQGSGYTF. CDR3 sequence (DNA): TGTGCCTGGAATCAGGGGTCTGGCTACACCTTC.

The chain employs TRBV5-8 and TRBJ1-1; TRBD1 matches at 7 bases. The germline V gene encodes CDR1 SGHTS and CDR2 YDEGEE. J was trimmed by 4 bases and V by 0 bases; bases with no gene match: 6. The CDR3 contains 15 residues. CDR3 nucleotides: TGTGCCAGCAGCTTGGGTTTGGGACAGATCACTGAAGCTTTCTTT. It is translated as CASSLGLGQITEAFF.

The sample holds a few counts of this clone. The chain links TRBV5-1 to TRBJ1-4, with 7 nucleotides matching TRBD1. The CDR3 is made up of 16 amino acids. CDR1 is SGHRS and CDR2 is YFSETQ in the germline V gene. Trimming cost V 2 bases and J 8 bases; bases outside gene matches: 12. The CDR3 region is CASSFSVQGGKEKLFF. CDR3 nucleotides: TGCGCCAGCAGCTTTTCAGTGCAGGGGGGGAAGGAAAAACTGTTTTTT.

The chain combines TRBV30 with TRBJ2-1, with 10 nucleotides matching TRBD2. Germline trimming cut 0 bases from V and 3 bases from J; bases unmatched to any gene: 5. The CDR3 loop spans 16 amino acids. The germline CDR1 and CDR2 sequences are GTSNPN and SVGIG (reference sequence). Written as DNA, the CDR3 is TGTGCCTGGAGTGTAGTCGGACTAGCGGACTACAATGAGCAGTTCTTC. It codes for CAWSVVGLADYNEQFF.

The rearrangement uses TRBV27 and TRBJ2-1; D call uncertain. V was trimmed by 6 bases and J by 8 bases, leaving 11 bases between them. The CDR3 sequence is 12 residues long. CDR1 is MNHEY and CDR2 is SMNVEV in the germline V gene (reference sequence). CDR3 protein: CASRGKRDEQFF. The CDR3 coding sequence is TGTGCCAGCAGGGGGAAACGGGATGAGCAGTTCTTC.

The gene calls are TRBV9 and TRBJ2-1, with TRBD2 matching over 16 bases. The germline V gene encodes CDR1 SGDLS and CDR2 YYNGEE. The CDR3 length is 16 residues. Losses at the gene ends were 7 bases for V and 8 bases for J; bases not matched to a gene: 9. CDR3 DNA sequence: TGTGCCAGCTCTTTGGGACTAGCGGGAGGGCCATATGAGCAGTTCTTC. This encodes CASSLGLAGGPYEQFF.

The V call is TRBV19, the J call TRBJ1-4; the D gene is possibly TRBD1 (6 bases). The CDR3 is 16 amino acids. The germline V and J ends were trimmed by 3 bases and 6 bases, with 17 bases remaining between them. Per germline, CDR1 LNHDA and CDR2 SQIVND (reference sequence). CDR3 in DNA: TGTGCCAGTAGTATTACGGGGGGCGCTTATTATGAAAAACTGTTTTTT. Amino acid sequence: CASSITGGAYYEKLFF. Using reference TRBV19 and TRBJ1-4 for the parts outside the CDR3, the full variable domain is DGGITQSPKYLFRKEGQNVTLSCEQNLNHDAMYWYRQDPGQGLRLIYYSQIVNDFQKGDIAEGYSVSREKKESFPLTVTSAQKNPTAFYLCASSITGGAYYEKLFFGSGTQLSVL.

This clone was counted between two and nine times. This chain joins TRBV3-1 (or the pseudogene TRBV3-2) and TRBJ2-1; D tentatively fits TRBD1 or TRBD2 (5 bases each). Germline CDR1 LGHDT, CDR2 YNNKEL (reference sequence). This CDR3 region has 13 residues. The V end lost 5 bases, the J end lost 7 bases, and 12 bases lay between the germline ends. DNA for the CDR3: TGTGCCAGCAGCTCGGGACCTTATAATGAGCAGTTCTTC. Protein: CASSSGPYNEQFF.

The chain employs TRBV2 and TRBJ1-5, with 12 bases that match TRBD1. Losses at the gene ends were 4 bases for V and 3 bases for J; bases not matched to a gene: 13. The CDR3 consists of 19 residues. Germline V gene lookup returns CDR1 SNHLY and CDR2 FYNNEI. CDR3 nucleotides: TGTGCCAGCAGTGGTTACGGGACAGGGGGCATAAAAAACAATCAGCCCCAGCATTTT. Encoded protein: CASSGYGTGGIKNNQPQHF.

The rearrangement joins TRBV24-1 to TRBJ1-5; possible D gene TRBD1, 6 bases. Trimming took off 7 bases at V and 3 bases at J, with 15 bases between the two ends. The germline CDR1 and CDR2 sequences are KGHDR and SFDVKD. CDR3 size: 15 residues. Here the CDR3 reads CATSEQGWVNQPQHF. CDR3 sequence (DNA): TGTGCCACCAGCGAACAGGGTTGGGTCAATCAGCCCCAGCATTTT.

The chain is built from TRBV10-3 and TRBJ1-1, with D perhaps TRBD1 (6 bases). The CDR3 is made up of 16 amino acids. The ends were cut back, 8 bases at V and 2 bases at J, with 21 bases in the middle. Germline assignment: CDR1 ENHRY and CDR2 SYGVKD. The CDR3 region is CAIGRRGQGGNTEAFF. The CDR3 bases are TGTGCCATCGGACGGCGGGGGCAGGGAGGTAACACTGAAGCTTTCTTT.

Regarding this clone: The sample holds other DNA sequences that translate to the same CDR3. The chain joins TRBV5-1 to TRBJ1-1, with D perhaps TRBD1 (5 bases). V was pared by 1 base and J by 0 bases, with 10 bases between. The CDR3 is made up of 15 amino acids. Germline V gene sequence: CDR1 SGHRS, CDR2 YFSETQ. The CDR3 DNA is TGCGCCAGCAGCTTGCTAGGGGTCATGAACACTGAAGCTTTCTTT. Its translation is CASSLLGVMNTEAFF.

V usage is TRBV30 and J usage is TRBJ1-5; D remains unclear. Germline V lookup: CDR1 GTSNPN, CDR2 SVGIG (reference sequence). V was cut by 3 bases and J by 2 bases, with 8 bases left in between. This CDR3 is built from 13 residues. The DNA of the CDR3 is TGTGCCTGGAGCGATGTAGGCAATCAGCCCCAGCATTTT. As protein: CAWSDVGNQPQHF.

The chain's CDR3 is CASSQATGSNQPQHF. The CDR3 DNA is TGTGCCAGCAGCCAAGCAACAGGGAGCAATCAGCCCCAGCATTTT. The V gene is TRBV3-1 (or the pseudogene TRBV3-2), the J gene TRBJ1-5, with D maybe TRBD1 (6 bases). This CDR3 spans 15 amino acids. V shed 1 base and J shed 1 base, with 8 bases lying between them. Germline-derived CDR1 and CDR2 are LGHDT and YNNKEL (reference sequence).

The chain employs TRBV20-1 and TRBJ1-2, with D possibly TRBD1 on 6 matching bases. This CDR3 region has 11 residues. From germline, CDR1 is DFQATT and CDR2 SNEGSKA (reference sequence). Trimming left V 6 bases short and J 13 bases short, with 18 bases between. The CDR3 reads CSAEDRKVSTF. The CDR3 DNA reads as TGCAGTGCAGAGGACAGAAAAGTTAGCACCTTC.

The chain employs TRBV5-1 and TRBJ2-7; 15 positions match TRBD2. J gave up 6 bases and V 4 bases, and 5 bases lay outside the gene matches. In germline, CDR1 is SGHRS, CDR2 YFSETQ. The CDR3 has 15 amino acids. Here the CDR3 DNA reads TGCGCCAGCAGCCTAGGACTAGCGGGGGGGCCCGAGCAGTACTTC. Protein: CASSLGLAGGPEQYF.

This chain joins TRBV7-2 and TRBJ2-7; 10 nucleotides agree with TRBD2. Germline CDR1 SGHTA, CDR2 FQGNSA. The V segment lost 1 base and the J segment 5 bases; nucleotides outside the gene matches: 5. The CDR3 totals 15 residues. Written as DNA, the CDR3 is TGTGCCAGCAGCTTAGGAGCGGGGGGGCGGGACGAGCAGTACTTC. It is translated as CASSLGAGGRDEQYF.

The J gene is TRBJ2-7, the V gene TRBV7-8, with D tentatively TRBD1 or TRBD2 (7 bases each). From germline, CDR1 is SGHVS and CDR2 FQNEAQ. Trimming took off 2 bases at V and 2 bases at J, with 13 bases between the two ends. The CDR3 spans 15 residues. The CDR3 sequence is CASSLQGGTPYEQYV. The CDR3 DNA reads TGTGCCAGCAGCTTACAGGGGGGGACCCCCTACGAGCAGTACGTC.